The 30 T cell receptor beta chains below all came from one sample that was sequenced in a study of human T cells and chemical hapten exposure. It was from unfractionated whole blood that total RNA was extracted. TCRdb independently ran MiXCR on the 5' RACE reads; one entry per CDR3 protein. Among about 81,000 distinct CDR3 sequences, about 8% were seen once, and the ten largest hold over 2%. These receptors all come from a male donor in good health.

This clonotype was recorded many times. The chain is built from TRBV11-2 and TRBJ2-3, with TRBD2 matching 10 bases. Looked up from germline, CDR1 is SGHAT and CDR2 is FQNNGV. This CDR3 is built from 11 residues. Trimming cost V 6 bases and J 13 bases; bases outside gene matches: 4. Written as DNA, the CDR3 is TGTGCCAGCAGTTCTGGACTAGCGGAGTATTTT. Protein sequence: CASSSGLAEYF.

The chain links TRBV27 to TRBJ2-1; 8 bases align to TRBD1. CDR1 and CDR2 from the germline V gene are MNHEY and SMNVEV (reference sequence). The CDR3 totals 14 residues. V lost 11 bases to trimming and J lost 0 bases; unmatched junction nucleotides: 6. The CDR3 region is CASRQGSSYNEQFF. The CDR3 bases are TGTGCCTCCCGACAGGGGAGCTCCTACAATGAGCAGTTCTTC.

Details on this clonotype: A much larger clonotype is one base distant, so this may be a read error. Without the conserved terminal phenylalanine or tryptophan, this CDR3 likely stems from a read error. Here the CDR3 DNA reads TGCAGCGTCCCAACGAACACTGAAGCTTTCCTT. Translated: CSVPTNTEAFL. V gene TRBV29-1 combines with J gene TRBJ1-1; D uncertain. This CDR3 comprises 11 residues. From germline, CDR1 is SQVTM and CDR2 ANQGSEA. Trimming pared 6 bases from V and 1 base from J, leaving 6 bases between.

The genes are TRBV14 and TRBJ2-1; D ambiguous. Trimming stripped 2 bases from V and 1 base from J, with 9 bases between. The CDR3 totals 15 residues. The germline V gene has CDR1 SGHDN and CDR2 FVKESK. This CDR3 reads CASSQRPDSYNEQFF. DNA for the CDR3: TGTGCCAGCAGCCAACGACCCGATTCCTACAATGAGCAGTTCTTC.

Here the CDR3 reads CSVRGQGASQPQHF. The DNA for the CDR3 is TGCAGCGTTAGGGGACAGGGGGCTTCTCAGCCCCAGCATTTT. The rearrangement joins TRBV29-1 to TRBJ1-5; TRBD1 agrees at 12 bases. This CDR3 contains 14 residues. V lost 5 bases, J lost 6 bases, and 5 bases stayed unmatched. Germline values: CDR1 SQVTM, CDR2 ANQGSEA. Supplemented by reference TRBV29-1 and TRBJ1-5, the full variable domain reads SAVISQKPSRDICQRGTSLTIQCQVDSQVTMMFWYRQQPGQSLTLIATANQGSEATYESGFVIDKFPISRPNLTFSTLTVSNMSPEDSSIYLCSVRGQGASQPQHFGDGTRLSIL.

This clonotype was seen a handful of times. The chain uses TRBV25-1 and TRBJ1-1, with TRBD1 as a possible D gene (6 bases). The CDR3 consists of 15 residues. Trimming cost V 6 bases and J 4 bases, with 18 bases left between them. From germline, CDR1 is MGHDK and CDR2 SYGVNS. The DNA for the CDR3 is TGTGCCAGCAGGACCGATGGGGGCCGTAGCACTGAAGCTTTCTTT. Translated: CASRTDGGRSTEAFF.

The V and J genes are TRBV27 and TRBJ2-7, with 7 nucleotides matching TRBD2. With V trimmed by 0 bases and J by 4 bases, 9 bases remained unmatched. The CDR3 contains 16 residues. CDR1 and CDR2 (germline): MNHEY, SMNVEV (reference sequence). The CDR3 sequence: CASSLSAGRERYEQYF. CDR3 sequence (DNA): TGTGCCAGCAGTTTATCGGCGGGGAGGGAACGATACGAGCAGTACTTC.

This clonotype was seen ten or more times. The chain's CDR3 is CASSFGTARETQYF. CDR3 nucleotides: TGTGCCAGCAGCTTTGGGACAGCGCGGGAGACCCAGTACTTC. The chain combines TRBV11-2 with TRBJ2-5; TRBD1 agrees at 7 bases. The CDR3 loop spans 14 amino acids. Per germline, CDR1 SGHAT and CDR2 FQNNGV. Trimming at V came to 3 bases and at J to 5 bases, leaving 6 bases not matched to a gene.

This clonotype was observed a few times. V and J are TRBV14 and TRBJ2-6; D gene ambiguous. Trimming removed 3 bases from V and 3 bases from J, with 12 bases in between. Germline-derived CDR1 and CDR2 are SGHDN and FVKESK. CDR3 size: 16 residues. Here the CDR3 DNA reads TGTGCCAGCAGCCACATAATCGGAGATGGGGCCAACGTCCTGACTTTC. This gives the protein CASSHIIGDGANVLTF.

In this sample, this clonotype turned up many times. This chain connects TRBV20-1 to TRBJ2-7; TRBD1 agrees at 8 bases. Germline CDR1 reads DFQATT; CDR2 reads SNEGSKA (reference sequence). The CDR3 is 15 residues long. V dropped 4 bases and J dropped 1; count of bases not matched to a gene: 9. The DNA of the CDR3 is TGCAGTGCTAATCCCGGGACAGGAAAATCCTACGAGCAGTACTTC. It translates to CSANPGTGKSYEQYF.

This clonotype was counted many times. This chain links TRBV11-2 with TRBJ2-3, with D perhaps matching TRBD1 (6 bases). Germline loops: CDR1 SGHAT, CDR2 FQNNGV. The V end was cut by 1 base, the J end by 1 base, with 15 bases between. The CDR3 consists of 17 residues. CDR3 DNA: TGTGCCAGCAGCTTAGGGACAAGGACAGACGGCACAGATACGCAGTATTTT. Encoded protein: CASSLGTRTDGTDTQYF.

The chain has TRBV6-2 or TRBV6-3 and TRBJ1-5, with 9 bases fitting TRBD1. The CDR3 contains 15 residues. Germline V gives CDR1 MNHEY, CDR2 SVGEGT. With 4 bases clipped from V and 4 bases from J, the junction kept 5 bases outside the gene matches. CDR3 region: CASSLGTGRNQPQHF. The CDR3 DNA sequence: TGTGCCAGCAGTTTGGGGACAGGGCGAAATCAGCCCCAGCATTTT.

The chain is built from TRBV5-1 and TRBJ1-4; a weak D match, TRBD1 (5 bases). Trimming removed 3 bases at V and 5 bases at J, with 17 bases between. CDR1 and CDR2 (germline): SGHRS, YFSETQ. The CDR3 loop spans 16 amino acids. In nucleotides, the CDR3 is TGCGCCAGCAGCTCCACCGGGACTGGGAGAAATGAAAAACTGTTTTTT. Its protein is CASSSTGTGRNEKLFF.

The rearrangement joins TRBV29-1 to TRBJ1-4; 9 bases are shared with TRBD1. Trimming removed 4 bases from V and 7 bases from J; junction bases left unmatched: 4. The length of the CDR3 is 13 residues. Germline V CDR1 and CDR2: SQVTM, ANQGSEA. This CDR3 is CSVGGQGGEKLFF. The CDR3 DNA follows: TGCAGCGTTGGGGGACAGGGCGGTGAAAAACTGTTTTTT.

In its sample, this clonotype was seen many times. V and J are TRBV10-3 and TRBJ2-7, with TRBD1 matching over 7 bases. V was pared by 6 bases and J by 4 bases, with 15 bases of the junction left unmatched. The CDR3 length is 16 residues. Looked up from germline, CDR1 is ENHRY and CDR2 is SYGVKD. CDR3 bases: TGTGCCATCAGCCGGGACAGTGTTACAACCGGATACGAGCAGTACTTC. This translates into CAISRDSVTTGYEQYF.

This clonotype came up many times. This sequence joins TRBV20-1 and TRBJ2-3; D is perhaps TRBD2 (6 bases). There are 15 residues in the CDR3. Germline CDR1 reads DFQATT; CDR2 reads SNEGSKA (reference sequence). V was clipped by 6 bases and J by 2 bases, with 18 bases between them. The CDR3 DNA sequence: TGCAGTGCACGCTCTAGCGCCCGCTCCACAGATACGCAGTATTTT. Protein sequence: CSARSSARSTDTQYF.

This clonotype is a singleton in its sample. The rearrangement joins TRBV6-2 or TRBV6-3 to TRBJ1-5; 7 positions agree with TRBD1. CDR1 MNHEY and CDR2 SVGEGT come from the germline V gene. V lost 6 bases to trimming and J lost 2 bases; unmatched junction nucleotides: 4. The CDR3 contains 14 residues. As DNA, the CDR3 is TGTGCCAGCAGCCACGACAGGGGCAATCAGCCCCAGCATTTT. Translating gives CASSHDRGNQPQHF.

This clonotype has at least ten counts. The chain has TRBV11-2 and TRBJ2-5, with D unresolved. Germline V gives CDR1 SGHAT, CDR2 FQNNGV. This CDR3 has 14 amino acids. Trimming removed 5 bases at V and 2 bases at J, with 12 bases between. The CDR3 region is CASSAVTAQETQYF. The CDR3 DNA is TGTGCCAGCAGCGCAGTCACGGCTCAAGAGACCCAGTACTTC.

In its sample, this clonotype was seen a few times. The chain joins TRBV5-6 to TRBJ2-7; 9 bases map to TRBD1. Looked up from germline, CDR1 is SGHDT and CDR2 is YYEEEE. The CDR3 loop spans 15 amino acids. V lost 4 bases to trimming and J lost 5 bases; unmatched junction nucleotides: 10. CDR3 sequence (DNA): TGTGCCAGCAGCCCACCCGGGACAGGGTTCCACGAGCAGTACTTC. It codes for CASSPPGTGFHEQYF.

This clonotype showed up many times. V and J are TRBV20-1 and TRBJ2-1, with TRBD2 matching over 10 bases. V shed 1 base and J 7 bases; nucleotides not matched to a gene: 4. Per germline, CDR1 DFQATT and CDR2 SNEGSKA (reference sequence). The CDR3 contains 14 residues. The CDR3 loop is CSARAQLAGNEQFF. In nucleotides, the CDR3 is TGCAGTGCTAGAGCCCAACTAGCGGGAAATGAGCAGTTCTTC.

In this sample, this clonotype turned up a few times. The rearrangement links TRBV7-8 to TRBJ2-7; 8 bases are a match to TRBD1. The junction had 4 bases not matched to a gene; V was cut back by 6 bases and J by 3 bases. Per germline, CDR1 SGHVS and CDR2 FQNEAQ. The length of the CDR3 is 13 residues. The CDR3 here is CASRRGQDYEQYF. Written as DNA, the CDR3 is TGTGCCAGCAGGAGGGGACAGGACTACGAGCAGTACTTC.

In this sample, this clonotype turned up a few times. Its ends do not fully match the called genes, so a read error is possible. The CDR3 sequence is CASSEGGYNSPLHF. The DNA of the CDR3 is TGTGCCAGCAGCGAAGGGGGATATAATTCACCCCTCCACTTT. The chain couples TRBV6-1 to TRBJ1-6; tentative D call: TRBD1 (6 bases). The CDR3 is made up of 14 amino acids. Germline V gives CDR1 MNHNS, CDR2 SASEGT.

This clonotype was detected many times. The CDR3 DNA is TGTGCCAGCAGTTTAGTGGGACGGAACACCGGGGAGCTGTTTTTT. Protein sequence: CASSLVGRNTGELFF. The chain combines TRBV12-3 or TRBV12-4 with TRBJ2-2, with D perhaps matching TRBD1 or TRBD2 (5 bases each). This CDR3 has 15 amino acids. V was pared by 1 base and J by 1 base, with 7 bases between.

This clonotype was counted only a few times. The rearrangement links TRBV16 to TRBJ1-5; 9 bases match TRBD1. Germline V lookup: CDR1 KGHSY, CDR2 FQNENV. J lost 3 bases, V lost 0 bases, and 6 bases had no gene match. This CDR3 has 17 residues. CDR3 sequence reads: CASSQSGGTGYNQPQHF. The CDR3 DNA reads as TGTGCCAGCAGCCAATCAGGGGGGACAGGGTACAATCAGCCCCAGCATTTT.

This clonotype was found a few times. The rearrangement links TRBV7-8 to TRBJ2-3; TRBD2 might be the D (5 bases). The germline V and J ends were trimmed by 5 bases and 3 bases, with 15 bases remaining between them. The CDR3 has 15 amino acids. Per germline, CDR1 SGHVS and CDR2 FQNEAQ. The CDR3 region is CASSGEKSRTDTQYF. The CDR3 bases are TGTGCCAGCAGCGGGGAGAAAAGTAGGACAGATACGCAGTATTTT.

This clonotype was seen at least ten times. This chain joins TRBV7-2 and TRBJ2-5; D gene uncertain. Germline V gene data show CDR1 as SGHTA and CDR2 as FQGNSA. Trimming took off 3 bases at V and 1 base at J, with 6 bases between the two ends. This CDR3 region has 13 residues. For the CDR3, the DNA is TGTGCCAGCAGCTTCGCGACCCAAGAGACCCAGTACTTC. Translated: CASSFATQETQYF.

The V call is TRBV19, the J call TRBJ1-5; D perhaps matches TRBD1 (6 bases). V was clipped by 0 bases and J by 1 base, with 13 bases between them. Germline V gene sequence: CDR1 LNHDA, CDR2 SQIVND (reference sequence). The length of the CDR3 is 17 residues. CDR3 in DNA: TGTGCCAGTAGTATAGATCACGGGGGCGGGAGCAATCAGCCCCAGCATTTT. It encodes CASSIDHGGGSNQPQHF.

The genes are TRBV27 and TRBJ2-3; 7 bases match TRBD1. The CDR3 runs to 14 residues. The germline CDR1 and CDR2 sequences are MNHEY and SMNVEV (reference sequence). V was clipped by 5 bases and J by 4 bases; unmatched bases: 6. CDR3 sequence reads: CASSPWDSPDTQYF. In nucleotides, the CDR3 is TGTGCCAGCAGTCCCTGGGACAGCCCAGATACGCAGTATTTT.

V gene TRBV27 combines with J gene TRBJ2-1, with 8 nucleotides matching TRBD1. Looked up from germline, CDR1 is MNHEY and CDR2 is SMNVEV (reference sequence). The CDR3 has 16 amino acids. Trimming cost V 3 bases and J 3 bases; bases outside gene matches: 7. The DNA of the CDR3 is TGTGCCAGCAGTTTCAGGGGGACAGGTAACTACAATGAGCAGTTCTTC. Protein: CASSFRGTGNYNEQFF.

This clonotype was counted at least ten times. The J gene is TRBJ1-3, the V gene TRBV20-1; D possibly corresponds to TRBD1 (6 bases). This CDR3 is 16 amino acids long. CDR1 is DFQATT, CDR2 SNEGSKA, per germline (reference sequence). Trimming left V 0 bases short and J 2 bases short, with 14 bases between. CDR3 protein: CSARDFTGRTGNTIYF. In DNA, the CDR3 is TGCAGTGCTAGAGATTTCACAGGGAGGACTGGAAACACCATATATTTT.